A single sample gave rise to the 2 T cell receptor beta chains below, sequenced in a study of cytomegalovirus exposure and HLA in healthy donors. Primers for the PCR totalled 60 Vbeta and 13 Jbeta. Sequencing was performed with immunoSEQ multiplex PCR; in TCRdb, only in-frame clones are kept and a portion is missing. Of about 140,000 clones listed, around 80% are singletons. The material sequenced was PBMCs. Receptor source: a man between 40 and 49 years old in good health and CMV-seronegative.

Here the CDR3 reads CAWSGLQIRQGVGYGYTF. The CDR3 DNA reads as TGTGCCTGGAGTGGCCTTCAAATCCGACAGGGGGTTGGCTATGGCTACACCTTC. The chain joins TRBV30 to TRBJ1-2; TRBD1 aligns across 9 bases. Germline CDR1 reads GTSNPN; CDR2 reads SVGIG (reference sequence). The J segment lost 4 bases and the V segment lost 1 base, leaving 16 bases of the junction unmatched. CDR3 length: 18 residues.

This rearrangement joins TRBV6-4 to TRBJ2-1, with 10 bases identical to TRBD1. This CDR3 spans 15 amino acids. In germline, CDR1 is MRHNA, CDR2 SNTAGT. Trimming removed 3 bases from V and 9 bases from J; junction bases left unmatched: 8. Written as DNA, the CDR3 is TGTGCCAGCAGTGAAAAGGACAGGGGGTACGGTGAGCAGTTCTTC. Residues: CASSEKDRGYGEQFF.